This T cell receptor beta chain was documented in a study of T cells in Graves' hyperthyroidism and ophthalmopathy. Study summary: Peripheral blood was acquired at first diagnosis, ahead of any therapy whatsoever.

This clonotype was counted at least ten times. V lost 1 base, J lost 5 bases, and 7 bases stayed unmatched. The CDR3 is 15 residues long. Germline CDR1 is LNHNV and CDR2 is YYDKDF (reference sequence). The source material, RNA transcripts, was used to amplify TCR beta CDR3 regions. In the first-round RT-PCR of the TCR CDR3, the HTBI primer set was used. MiXCR, applied by TCRdb to the multiplex PCR reads, yields one record per CDR3 protein. The sample has some 440,000 distinct CDR3 sequences; approximately 15% are singletons. This chain joins TRBV15 and TRBJ2-5; TRBD1 agrees at 7 bases. Specimen: blood. This TCR was sampled from a woman under 30 with Graves' hyperthyroidism. CDR3 in DNA: TGTGCCACCAGCAGAGTAAAAGGGGGCGATGAGACCCAGTACTTC. Its protein is CATSRVKGGDETQYF.